This passage covers 31 T cell receptor beta chains from one sample sequenced in a study of cytomegalovirus exposure and HLA in healthy donors. The PCR made use of 60 Vbeta and 13 Jbeta primers. Generated by immunoSEQ multiplex PCR, the TCRdb table keeps only in-frame clones and is missing some. The repertoire has about 120,000 clones, 70% to 80% of them found once; the top ten carry around 2%. The specimen was PBMCs. Receptor source: a human donor in good health.

The rearrangement uses TRBV28 and TRBJ1-2, with 7 bases identical to TRBD1. Germline V gene data show CDR1 as MDHEN and CDR2 as SYDVKM. With 2 bases clipped from V and 6 bases from J, the junction kept 6 bases outside the gene matches. The CDR3 has 14 amino acids. CDR3 amino acids: CASSLRTGFDGYTF. The CDR3 bases are TGTGCCAGCAGTTTACGGACAGGTTTCGATGGCTACACCTTC.

This clone was found a few times. The chain uses TRBV5-1 and TRBJ1-4, with D uncertain. The CDR3 extends over 14 amino acids. V was cut by 4 bases and J by 3 bases, with 10 bases left in between. CDR1 and CDR2 from the germline V gene are SGHRS and YFSETQ. CDR3 sequence: CASSEEGANEKLFF. The CDR3 DNA reads TGCGCCAGCAGCGAGGAGGGAGCTAATGAAAAACTGTTTTTT.

The chain carries TRBV5-4 and TRBJ1-1; TRBD1 aligns across 8 bases. V lost 3 bases and J lost 12; bases outside the gene matches: 13. Germline CDR1 SGHNT, CDR2 YYREEE (reference sequence). The CDR3 contains 14 residues. The CDR3 coding sequence is TGTGCCAGCAGCTCTCTCAGCCGGGACAGGTTTCCTTTCTTT. Protein: CASSSLSRDRFPFF.

The chain couples TRBV2 to TRBJ2-7, with TRBD2 matching 7 bases. This CDR3 spans 14 amino acids. The ends lost 10 bases at V and 0 bases at J; junction bases unmatched: 9. CDR1 is SNHLY, CDR2 FYNNEI, per germline. CDR3 sequence reads: CATSEGGISYEQYF. CDR3 in DNA: TGTGCCACCTCGGAGGGAGGGATCTCCTACGAGCAGTACTTC.

V usage is TRBV5-4 and J usage is TRBJ1-1, with D possibly matching TRBD1 (6 bases). Per germline, CDR1 SGHNT and CDR2 YYREEE (reference sequence). This CDR3 is 14 amino acids long. V was shortened by 4 bases and J by 8 bases, with 18 bases between the two germline ends. CDR3 sequence: CASSQLGSGTEAFF. CDR3 bases: TGTGCCAGCAGCCAGCTTGGAAGTGGGACAGAAGCTTTCTTT.

The CDR3 nucleotides are TGCGCCAGCAGCTTGGCCGATCGGGCAGGGGGTTCCGAGACCCAGTACTTC. The encoded protein is CASSLADRAGGSETQYF. V usage is TRBV5-1 and J usage is TRBJ2-5; TRBD1 matches at 7 bases. The V segment lost 0 bases and the J segment 5 bases; nucleotides outside the gene matches: 13. Germline CDR1 SGHRS, CDR2 YFSETQ. The CDR3 has 17 amino acids.

This chain uses TRBV30 with TRBJ1-6; no clear D gene. Germline assignment: CDR1 GTSNPN and CDR2 SVGIG (reference sequence). Trimming shortened V by 0 bases and J by 1 base, and 13 bases separated the two germline ends. CDR3 size: 17 residues. Here the CDR3 DNA reads TGTGCCTGGAGTGTACTTCGGGGAGCTTCCTATAATTCACCCCTCCACTTT. Translated, it gives CAWSVLRGASYNSPLHF.

The chain joins TRBV9 to TRBJ1-1, with 8 bases aligning to TRBD1. CDR3 size: 14 residues. The V segment lost 3 bases and the J segment 2 bases; nucleotides outside the gene matches: 3. CDR1 and CDR2 from the germline V gene are SGDLS and YYNGEE. The CDR3 sequence is CASSGTGFNTEAFF. The CDR3 nucleotides are TGTGCCAGCAGCGGGACAGGGTTTAACACTGAAGCTTTCTTT.

This chain connects TRBV27 to TRBJ1-2; TRBD1 is a possible D gene (5 bases). V was cut by 1 base and J by 8 bases, with 14 bases left in between. This CDR3 contains 14 residues. In germline, CDR1 is MNHEY, CDR2 SMNVEV (reference sequence). In nucleotides, the CDR3 is TGTGCCAGCAGTTTATTAGGCGGGGGAGGGGGCTACACCTTC. This encodes CASSLLGGGGGYTF.

The chain has TRBV4-2 and TRBJ2-7; possibly TRBD1 for D (5 bases). Germline V gives CDR1 LGHNA, CDR2 YNFKEQ. V was cut by 0 bases and J by 5 bases, with 14 bases left in between. The CDR3 sequence is 15 residues long. CDR3 sequence (DNA): TGTGCCAGCAGCCAAGAGGCCAGGGCATCCGACGAGCAGTACTTC. Its translation: CASSQEARASDEQYF.

V is TRBV10-1 and J is TRBJ2-3; D is perhaps TRBD1 (6 bases). V was trimmed by 8 bases and J by 3 bases, leaving 12 bases between them. The CDR3 loop spans 13 amino acids. Germline CDR1 and CDR2: WNHNN and SYGVQD (reference sequence). The CDR3: CASGVGGTDTQYF. DNA of the CDR3: TGCGCCAGCGGGGTAGGGGGTACAGATACGCAGTATTTT.

V gene TRBV30 combines with J gene TRBJ1-1, with D possibly TRBD1 on 5 matching bases. Trimming took 3 bases from V and 0 from J, leaving 8 bases between them. Germline V gene lookup returns CDR1 GTSNPN and CDR2 SVGIG (reference sequence). The CDR3 is 13 amino acids. The CDR3 reads CAWRKGVNTEAFF. Written as DNA, the CDR3 is TGTGCCTGGAGGAAAGGGGTGAACACTGAAGCTTTCTTT.

This chain uses TRBV6-6 with TRBJ1-6; D remains unclear. This CDR3 has 13 amino acids. CDR1 and CDR2 (germline): MNHNY, SVGAGI (reference sequence). V lost 2 bases and J lost 10, with 9 bases in between. CDR3 DNA sequence: TGTGCCAGCAGTTACGGCTCCGGGTCACCCCTCCACTTT. It is translated as CASSYGSGSPLHF.

The V and J genes are TRBV4-2 and TRBJ2-5; D might be TRBD2 (5 bases). The CDR3 runs to 14 residues. Trimming removed 1 base from V and 5 bases from J, with 11 bases in between. Per the germline V gene, CDR1 is LGHNA and CDR2 is YNFKEQ. The CDR3 sequence is CASSQAVRGETQYF. The CDR3 DNA reads TGTGCCAGCAGCCAAGCAGTTCGAGGGGAGACCCAGTACTTC.

This clone was detected only a few times. V and J are TRBV29-1 and TRBJ1-2, with D possibly matching TRBD1 (6 bases). The V end lost 3 bases, the J end lost 6 bases, and 11 bases lay between the germline ends. This CDR3 comprises 12 residues. Germline CDR1 reads SQVTM; CDR2 reads ANQGSEA. The CDR3 spells CSVEFQGHGYTF. The CDR3 coding sequence is TGCAGCGTTGAGTTTCAGGGGCATGGCTACACCTTC.

The chain carries TRBV30 and TRBJ2-1, with D perhaps matching TRBD1 (5 bases). The CDR3 has 12 amino acids. Trimming pared 2 bases from V and 9 bases from J, leaving 11 bases between. Germline V CDR1 and CDR2: GTSNPN, SVGIG (reference sequence). The DNA for the CDR3 is TGTGCCTGGAGTCAACAGGTGACTGAGCAGTTCTTC. Amino acid sequence: CAWSQQVTEQFF.

This clone was counted once. The chain has TRBV5-1 and TRBJ2-5, with TRBD1 matching over 9 bases. This CDR3 is 14 amino acids long. CDR1 and CDR2 from the germline V gene are SGHRS and YFSETQ. Germline trimming cut 2 bases from V and 4 bases from J; bases unmatched to any gene: 3. Written as DNA, the CDR3 is TGCGCCAGCAGCTTAGGACAGGGGCGAGAGACCCAGTACTTC. It translates to CASSLGQGRETQYF.

The chain recombines TRBV6-5 with TRBJ2-7, with 9 nucleotides matching TRBD2. CDR3 length: 14 residues. The V segment lost 1 base and the J segment 6 bases; nucleotides outside the gene matches: 4. Looked up from germline, CDR1 is MNHEY and CDR2 is SVGAGI. The CDR3 bases are TGTGCCAGCAGTTACTTAGCGGGAGAGGGCGAGCAGTACTTC. This gives the protein CASSYLAGEGEQYF.

The chain recombines TRBV30 with TRBJ1-5; 7 nucleotides match TRBD1. V lost 2 bases and J lost 5; bases outside the gene matches: 9. The CDR3 spans 15 residues. The germline V gene has CDR1 GTSNPN and CDR2 SVGIG (reference sequence). CDR3 sequence reads: CAWSRDSGDHQPQHF. DNA of the CDR3: TGTGCCTGGAGTAGGGACAGTGGGGACCATCAGCCCCAGCATTTT.

The CDR3 coding sequence is TGTGCCAGCACCCCCCTTCCCCCGACAGGACTAGAGTCACCCCTCCACTTT. It encodes CASTPLPPTGLESPLHF. The J gene is TRBJ1-6, the V gene TRBV28; perhaps TRBD1 as D (6 bases). Germline CDR1 and CDR2: MDHEN and SYDVKM. This CDR3 is built from 17 residues. V was pared by 7 bases and J by 10 bases, with 26 bases between.

Written as DNA, the CDR3 is TGTGCCAGCAGCCAAAGCTTACCCCAAGAGACCCAGTACTTC. It encodes CASSQSLPQETQYF. The rearrangement links TRBV7-8 to TRBJ2-5; D gene uncertain. With 5 bases removed from V and 1 base from J, the gap between germline ends came to 11 bases. The CDR3 has 14 amino acids. Germline CDR1 and CDR2: SGHVS and FQNEAQ. Looking up the rest from reference TRBV7-8 and TRBJ2-5 gives the full variable domain: GAGVSQSPRYKVAKRGQDVALRCDPISGHVSLFWYQQALGQGPEFLTYFQNEAQLDKSGLPSDRFFAERPEGSVSTLKIQRTQQEDSAVYLCASSQSLPQETQYFGPGTRLLVL.

The V call is TRBV6-1, the J call TRBJ1-1, with D possibly TRBD1 on 5 matching bases. In germline, CDR1 is MNHNS, CDR2 SASEGT. The CDR3 sequence is 15 residues long. V lost 4 bases to trimming and J lost 1 base, with 13 bases between them. CDR3 residues: CASSVRGSWNTEAFF. Here the CDR3 DNA reads TGTGCCAGCAGTGTTCGGGGGTCCTGGAACACTGAAGCTTTCTTT.

The CDR3 loop is CASSLAGGNQPQHF. CDR3 nucleotides: TGTGCCAGCAGCTTAGCAGGGGGCAATCAGCCCCAGCATTTT. The J gene is TRBJ1-5, the V gene TRBV7-8; the D gene is possibly TRBD1 (5 bases). The ends were cut back, 0 bases at V and 2 bases at J, with 5 bases in the middle. This CDR3 is built from 14 residues. Germline V lookup: CDR1 SGHVS, CDR2 FQNEAQ.

This sequence joins TRBV6-5 and TRBJ2-5, with 7 bases matching TRBD1. TRBJ2-7 matches the DNA end more closely, so the J call is doubtful. CDR1 MNHEY and CDR2 SVGAGI come from the germline V gene. CDR3 length: 14 amino acids. The CDR3 DNA sequence: TGTGCCAGCAGCTACAGGGGCATGTCCTACGAGCAGTACTTC. It encodes CASSYRGMSYEQYF.

The CDR3 sequence: CASSLTEGRDRGPTNYGYTF. The CDR3 nucleotides are TGTGCCAGCAGCTTAACTGAAGGGCGCGACAGGGGGCCGACTAACTATGGCTACACCTTC. This chain links TRBV7-3 with TRBJ1-2; TRBD1 aligns across 10 bases. With V trimmed by 0 bases and J by 0 bases, 13 bases remained unmatched. This CDR3 has 20 residues. Germline CDR1 reads SGHTA; CDR2 reads FQGTGA.

J is TRBJ1-4 and V is TRBV10-3; 7 bases fit TRBD1. The length of the CDR3 is 17 residues. Germline assignment: CDR1 ENHRY and CDR2 SYGVKD. J gave up 8 bases and V 0 bases, and 12 bases lay outside the gene matches. The CDR3 reads CAISESIYSGTAEKLFF. The CDR3 DNA sequence: TGTGCCATCAGTGAGTCGATATATAGTGGGACAGCAGAAAAACTGTTTTTT.

The CDR3 reads CASPPSGEVNEQFF. CDR3 bases: TGTGCCAGCCCACCCAGCGGGGAGGTGAATGAGCAGTTCTTC. The chain is built from TRBV28 and TRBJ2-1; 7 bases are a match to TRBD2. Germline assignment: CDR1 MDHEN and CDR2 SYDVKM. The CDR3 runs to 14 residues. The junction had 11 bases not matched to a gene; V was cut back by 8 bases and J by 7 bases.

The gene calls are TRBV5-1 and TRBJ2-7, with D possibly TRBD1 on 6 matching bases. V lost 2 bases, J lost 3 bases, and 27 bases lay in between. The CDR3 length is 19 residues. Germline loops: CDR1 SGHRS, CDR2 YFSETQ. The CDR3 DNA is TGCGCCAGCAGCTTTCGGAGTCAGGGGCACTCGTCCTACTACTACGAGCAGTACTTC. Amino acids: CASSFRSQGHSSYYYEQYF.

This clone has a handful of counts. The gene calls are TRBV12-2 and TRBJ2-7; the table calls TRBD2, which could not be checked here. TRBV12-2 is flagged as a pseudogene. The CDR3 contains 16 residues. The CDR3 DNA reads as TGTGCAAGTCGCCTTAAACCCCGGGACTCGAGGTTCGAGCAGTACTTC. As protein: CASRLKPRDSRFEQYF.

The chain uses TRBV9 and TRBJ1-6, with D possibly TRBD1 on 5 matching bases. Trimming took 4 bases from V and 10 from J, leaving 15 bases between them. Germline values: CDR1 SGDLS, CDR2 YYNGEE. The CDR3 totals 14 residues. The CDR3 loop reads CASSQLPGKSPLHF. CDR3 nucleotide sequence: TGTGCCAGCAGCCAACTTCCAGGGAAATCACCCCTCCACTTT.

The chain uses TRBV19 and TRBJ2-3; D is possibly TRBD2 (6 bases). CDR1 LNHDA and CDR2 SQIVND come from the germline V gene (reference sequence). Trimming left V 7 bases short and J 4 bases short, with 24 bases between. The CDR3 consists of 17 residues. CDR3 sequence: CASTPRGGSWRADTQYF. The CDR3 bases are TGTGCCAGTACTCCCCGGGGCGGCAGCTGGAGGGCAGATACGCAGTATTTT.